The 5 T cell receptor beta chains presented below share a single source sample, sequenced in a study of T-cell memory formation after mild COVID-19. TCRdb re-analysed the 5' RACE reads in MiXCR, keeping a single row per CDR3 protein. Seen here are approximately 350,000 distinct CDR3 sequences, about an eighth observed once, and the top ten hold about a fifth. Sequences were obtained from PBMCs or a T cell subset sorted from them (not recorded which). Receptors were obtained from a man aged 18-30 years who had mild COVID-19 (a few samples of this study predate the infection). Cell type and time point are not known.

This clonotype occurred a few times. The V gene is TRBV4-2, the J gene TRBJ2-5, with D maybe TRBD2 (6 bases). The germline V gene has CDR1 LGHNA and CDR2 YNFKEQ. Trimming cost V 1 base and J 4 bases, with 13 bases left between them. There are 15 residues in the CDR3. Written as DNA, the CDR3 is TGTGCCAGCAGCCAAGTCCCGGGACTTTCAGAGACCCAGTACTTC. It encodes CASSQVPGLSETQYF.

This clonotype has a handful of counts. This rearrangement joins TRBV4-1 to TRBJ1-6; D is perhaps TRBD1 (5 bases). In germline, CDR1 is MGHRA, CDR2 YSYEKL. This CDR3 has 17 residues. Trimming removed 3 bases from V and 8 bases from J, with 20 bases in between. The CDR3 DNA sequence: TGCGCCAGCAGCCATGGGGAGGGGACCGGGAGGGATTCACCCCTCCACTTT. This codes for CASSHGEGTGRDSPLHF.

This rearrangement joins TRBV12-3 or TRBV12-4 to TRBJ2-7; D is perhaps TRBD1 (5 bases). The ends were cut back, 5 bases at V and 5 bases at J, with 16 bases in the middle. The CDR3 length is 14 residues. The CDR3 DNA is TGTGCCAGCAGTCTAAGGCCAGGGATCAACGAGCAGTACTTC. Its protein product is CASSLRPGINEQYF.

The chain links TRBV4-1 to TRBJ1-2; no firm D call. Germline V gene lookup returns CDR1 MGHRA and CDR2 YSYEKL. Trimming took 0 bases from V and 8 from J, leaving 25 bases between them. The CDR3 is made up of 18 amino acids. CDR3 protein: CASSQESAWTADIPGYTF. CDR3 DNA sequence: TGCGCCAGCAGCCAAGAGAGCGCGTGGACGGCGGATATCCCAGGCTACACCTTC.

This clonotype has just a few counts. The V gene is TRBV10-3, the J gene TRBJ2-2, with 8 bases lining up with TRBD1. Germline CDR1 ENHRY, CDR2 SYGVKD. Trimming removed 8 bases from V and 5 bases from J; junction bases left unmatched: 7. This CDR3 has 14 amino acids. The CDR3 DNA follows: TGTGCCATCCTGGGGCAGGGGGCGACCGGGGAGCTGTTTTTT. Translated: CAILGQGATGELFF.